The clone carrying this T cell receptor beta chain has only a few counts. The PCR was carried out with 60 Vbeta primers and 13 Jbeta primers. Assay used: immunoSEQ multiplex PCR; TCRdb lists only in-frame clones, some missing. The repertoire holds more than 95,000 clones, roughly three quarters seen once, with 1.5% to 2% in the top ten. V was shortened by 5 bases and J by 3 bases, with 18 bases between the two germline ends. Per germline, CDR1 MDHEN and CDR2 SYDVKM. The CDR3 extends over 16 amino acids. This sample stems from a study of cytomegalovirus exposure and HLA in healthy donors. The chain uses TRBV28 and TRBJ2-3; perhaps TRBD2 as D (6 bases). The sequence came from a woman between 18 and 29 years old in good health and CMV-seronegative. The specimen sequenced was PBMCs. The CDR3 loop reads CASSPPWSGYTDTQYF. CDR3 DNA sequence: TGTGCCAGCAGTCCTCCGTGGAGCGGGTATACAGATACGCAGTATTTT.